The clone carrying this T cell receptor (beta chain) was recorded a few times. The source of the sample is a study of shared clonotypes between healthy human individuals. Germline CDR1 reads SNHLY; CDR2 reads FYNNEI. Losses at the gene ends were 7 bases for V and 5 bases for J; bases not matched to a gene: 3. This CDR3 comprises 13 residues. It was tens of millions of PBMCs that unsorted samples used for genomic DNA. Data came from immunoSEQ multiplex PCR; TCRdb stores just in-frame clones and leaves some out. Among 470,000 or so clones listed, about 85% were seen once. This clonotype was obtained from a woman aged 40-49 years in good health. Some clones in this sample may be carry-over from other donors' samples. Sequencing was performed on PBMCs. V gene TRBV2 combines with J gene TRBJ2-2, with 8 bases fitting TRBD1. In DNA, the CDR3 is TGTGCCAGCAATCGACAGGGGACCGGGGAGCTGTTTTTT. Encoded protein: CASNRQGTGELFF. Supplemented by reference TRBV2 and TRBJ2-2, the full variable domain reads EPEVTQTPSHQVTQMGQEVILRCVPISNHLYFYWYRQILGQKVEFLVSFYNNEISEKSEIFDDQFSVERPDGSNFTLKIRSTKLEDSAMYFCASNRQGTGELFFGEGSRLTVL.